The clone carrying this T cell receptor beta chain was observed many times. Its specificity is not known. V was shortened by 3 bases and J by 3 bases, with 12 bases between the two germline ends. Germline CDR1 reads MNHNS; CDR2 reads SASEGT. The CDR3 runs to 14 residues. Using 10 ml of fresh peripheral blood, PBMCs were prepared. The data were obtained in a study of T cells in Graves' hyperthyroidism and ophthalmopathy. Overall study findings and caveats: The model forecast ophthalmopathy, anticipating it by a median roughly 6.5 months before onset.

Amplification of TCR beta CDR3 regions used RNA as the template. When the TCR CDR3 underwent first-round RT-PCR, the HTBI primer set was used. TCRdb analysed the multiplex PCR reads with MiXCR anew, one entry per CDR3 protein. The sample holds about 560,000 distinct CDR3 sequences, roughly 17% seen once. The sequence derives from a woman aged 18 to 35 with Graves' hyperthyroidism. Material: blood. The V gene is TRBV6-1, the J gene TRBJ2-7; D is ambiguous. The CDR3 DNA is TGTGCCAGCAGTGATTCGACGGAAAGCTACGAGCAGTACTTC. Translated, it gives CASSDSTESYEQYF.